Shown below are 15 T cell receptor beta chains from a single sample sequenced in a study of cytotoxic CD8 clonotypes in ibrutinib-treated CLL. The method was immunoSEQ multiplex PCR; TCRdb's version includes in-frame clones alone and lacks a portion of them. The table has around 26,000 clones, about 82% seen once. Source: PBMCs, taken after 24 months of ibrutinib treatment. The origin of the receptors is a human donor with chronic lymphocytic leukemia.

This clone was observed a few times. This rearrangement joins TRBV29-1 to TRBJ2-3, with 11 bases identical to TRBD2. CDR3 length: 15 residues. J was trimmed by 3 bases and V by 3 bases; bases with no gene match: 5. The germline V gene encodes CDR1 SQVTM and CDR2 ANQGSEA. The CDR3 sequence is CSVEPLAGGTDTQYF. The CDR3 nucleotides are TGCAGCGTTGAGCCCCTAGCGGGGGGAACAGATACGCAGTATTTT.

This clone was seen only a few times. The chain joins TRBV5-1 to TRBJ1-1, with a possible D match to TRBD1 (6 bases). Trimming left V 5 bases short and J 0 bases short, with 11 bases between. Germline assignment: CDR1 SGHRS and CDR2 YFSETQ. The CDR3 is made up of 14 amino acids. Written as DNA, the CDR3 is TGCGCCAGCAGGGAGGGGGACTTGAACACTGAAGCTTTCTTT. Its translation is CASREGDLNTEAFF.

The V and J genes are TRBV28 and TRBJ1-1; no clear D gene. In germline, CDR1 is MDHEN, CDR2 SYDVKM. With 3 bases removed from V and 12 bases from J, the gap between germline ends came to 14 bases. CDR3 length equals 12 residues. CDR3 sequence reads: CASSFRVATSFF. As DNA, the CDR3 is TGTGCCAGCAGTTTTAGGGTGGCGACGTCTTTCTTT.

The genes are TRBV15 and TRBJ2-7; 9 nucleotides line up with TRBD2. In germline, CDR1 is LNHNV, CDR2 YYDKDF (reference sequence). This CDR3 comprises 15 residues. V lost 5 bases to trimming and J lost 0 bases; unmatched junction nucleotides: 5. This CDR3 reads CATSVASGASYEQYF. CDR3 bases: TGTGCCACCAGCGTAGCTAGCGGGGCCTCCTACGAGCAGTACTTC.

The J gene is TRBJ2-3, the V gene TRBV6-5, with 7 bases identical to TRBD1. Germline V gene lookup returns CDR1 MNHEY and CDR2 SVGAGI. The CDR3 is 14 amino acids. V trimming: 5 bases; J trimming: 4 bases; junction bases outside the gene matches: 6. This CDR3 is CASSVRQGADTQYF. The CDR3 DNA reads as TGTGCCAGCAGTGTTCGACAGGGTGCAGATACGCAGTATTTT.

V is TRBV19 and J is TRBJ1-5; 11 nucleotides line up with TRBD1. The CDR3 is 14 amino acids. J gave up 6 bases and V 10 bases, and 8 bases lay outside the gene matches. Germline assignment: CDR1 LNHDA and CDR2 SQIVND (reference sequence). Written as DNA, the CDR3 is TGTGCCACTTCCGGGACAGGGGGGCCTCAGCCCCAGCATTTT. This gives the protein CATSGTGGPQPQHF. Drawing the rest from reference TRBV19 and TRBJ1-5, the complete variable domain is DGGITQSPKYLFRKEGQNVTLSCEQNLNHDAMYWYRQDPGQGLRLIYYSQIVNDFQKGDIAEGYSVSREKKESFPLTVTSAQKNPTAFYLCATSGTGGPQPQHFGDGTRLSIL.

The chain couples TRBV9 to TRBJ2-3; 7 nucleotides agree with TRBD1. Germline-derived CDR1 and CDR2 are SGDLS and YYNGEE. This CDR3 is 15 amino acids long. Trimming cost V 0 bases and J 5 bases; bases outside gene matches: 6. The CDR3 DNA follows: TGTGCCAGCAGCGTAGCTGAGGGGGCGGGAGATACGCAGTATTTT. This gives the protein CASSVAEGAGDTQYF.

V is TRBV7-8 and J is TRBJ2-4; 14 nucleotides match TRBD2. Trimming took 1 base from V and 16 from J; bases not matched to a gene: 9. In germline, CDR1 is SGHVS, CDR2 FQNEAQ. The CDR3 loop spans 15 amino acids. In DNA form, the CDR3 reads TGTGCCAGCAGCTTAGAGAGACTAGCGGGGGGGCTTCGATACTTC. This codes for CASSLERLAGGLRYF.

The V call is TRBV14, the J call TRBJ2-5; 13 bases line up with TRBD2. Trimming took 6 bases from V and 2 from J; bases not matched to a gene: 6. The CDR3 spans 16 residues. Germline values: CDR1 SGHDN, CDR2 FVKESK. Here the CDR3 DNA reads TGTGCCAGCAGTCGCTGGACTAGCGGGAGACAAGAGACCCAGTACTTC. This gives the protein CASSRWTSGRQETQYF.

The chain is built from TRBV7-9 and TRBJ2-5, with 7 bases lining up with TRBD1. The CDR3 runs 14 residues. CDR1 SEHNR and CDR2 FQNEAQ come from the germline V gene (reference sequence). J lost 3 bases, V lost 5 bases, and 6 bases had no gene match. CDR3 sequence reads: CASSITGVEETQYF. The CDR3 bases are TGTGCCAGCAGCATAACAGGGGTCGAAGAGACCCAGTACTTC.

V gene TRBV7-9 combines with J gene TRBJ2-7; D gene uncertain. Germline CDR1 is SEHNR and CDR2 is FQNEAQ (reference sequence). The CDR3 spans 13 residues. V was trimmed by 2 bases and J by 0 bases, leaving 5 bases between them. CDR3 loop: CASSLPISYEQYF. The CDR3 DNA reads TGTGCCAGCAGCTTACCGATCTCCTACGAGCAGTACTTC.

The chain links TRBV7-2 to TRBJ2-2; D is undetermined. V was cut by 4 bases and J by 4 bases, with 16 bases left in between. The CDR3 covers 16 residues. Germline lookup yields CDR1 SGHTA and CDR2 FQGNSA. Here the CDR3 DNA reads TGTGCCAGCAGCTCCCCGTCCGGCCGGGCCACCGGGGAGCTGTTTTTT. Encoded protein: CASSSPSGRATGELFF. Full variable domain (missing parts from reference TRBV7-2 and TRBJ2-2): GAGVSQSPSNKVTEKGKDVELRCDPISGHTALYWYRQSLGQGLEFLIYFQGNSAPDKSGLPSDRFSAERTGGSVSTLTIQRTQQEDSAVYLCASSSPSGRATGELFFGEGSRLTVL.

The chain employs TRBV7-3 and TRBJ2-3; 14 bases agree with TRBD2. This CDR3 spans 16 amino acids. J lost 3 bases, V lost 4 bases, and 3 bases had no gene match. Germline V gene data show CDR1 as SGHTA and CDR2 as FQGTGA. The CDR3 coding sequence is TGTGCCAGCAGCTCGGGACTAGCGGGGGAAACAGATACGCAGTATTTT. Translating it yields CASSSGLAGETDTQYF.

By share of the sample, this clone is medium-sized (0.01 to 0.1%). This rearrangement joins TRBV7-8 to TRBJ2-3; 7 nucleotides agree with TRBD2. This CDR3 region has 16 residues. V shed 5 bases, J shed 1 base, and the junction held 9 bases outside the gene matches. Germline loops: CDR1 SGHVS, CDR2 FQNEAQ. The CDR3 spells CASSNSRDYGTDTQYF. CDR3 DNA sequence: TGTGCCAGCAGCAACAGCCGGGACTACGGCACAGATACGCAGTATTTT.

This rearrangement joins TRBV5-1 to TRBJ2-5; TRBD2 aligns across 8 bases. With 0 bases clipped from V and 4 bases from J, the junction kept 2 bases outside the gene matches. This CDR3 comprises 14 residues. Per germline, CDR1 SGHRS and CDR2 YFSETQ. The CDR3 DNA is TGCGCCAGCAGCTTGGCCGCGGGAGGAGAGACCCAGTACTTC. This codes for CASSLAAGGETQYF. Full variable domain (rest looked up from reference TRBV5-1 and TRBJ2-5): KAGVTQTPRYLIKTRGQQVTLSCSPISGHRSVSWYQQTPGQGLQFLFEYFSETQRNKGNFPGRFSGRQFSNSRSEMNVSTLELGDSALYLCASSLAAGGETQYFGPGTRLLVL.